The clone carrying this T cell receptor (beta chain) was seen a few times. This CDR3 has 12 residues. J lost 5 bases, V lost 6 bases, and 4 bases had no gene match. From germline, CDR1 is SQVTM and CDR2 ANQGSEA. The sample comes from a study of blood T cell repertoires in COVID-19. Background on the study: COVID-19 samples, acute and convalescent, were from the United States, Italy and Spain.

Per the original data handling: The assay estimated nucleated cells by amplifying reference gene primers. TCRdb keeps only in-frame clones here, not all; method: immunoSEQ multiplex PCR. The DNA gave D and trimming, while V, J and clone size come from that table. The data contain 100,000 to 150,000 clones, approximately 90% of them singletons. The specimen sequenced was peripheral blood. The chain combines TRBV29-1 with TRBJ2-5, with 9 positions matching TRBD1. The TCR was taken from a man aged 50-59 years with COVID-19, enrolled during active disease. This chain's CDR3 is CSVDRGGETQYF. For the CDR3, the DNA is TGCAGCGTGGACAGGGGTGGGGAGACCCAGTACTTC.